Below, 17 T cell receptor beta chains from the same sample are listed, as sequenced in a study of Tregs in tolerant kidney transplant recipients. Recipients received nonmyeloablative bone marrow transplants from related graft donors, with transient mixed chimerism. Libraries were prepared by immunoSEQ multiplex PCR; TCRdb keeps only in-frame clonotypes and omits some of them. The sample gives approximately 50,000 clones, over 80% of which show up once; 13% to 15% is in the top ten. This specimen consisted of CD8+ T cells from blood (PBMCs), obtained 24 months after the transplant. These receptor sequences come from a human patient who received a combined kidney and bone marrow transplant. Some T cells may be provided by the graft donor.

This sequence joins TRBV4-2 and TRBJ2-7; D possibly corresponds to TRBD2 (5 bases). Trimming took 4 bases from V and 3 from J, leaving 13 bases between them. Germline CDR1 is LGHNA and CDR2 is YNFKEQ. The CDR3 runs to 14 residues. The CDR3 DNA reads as TGTGCCAGCAGCCCATGGGGTGGGAGCTACGAGCAGTACTTC. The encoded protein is CASSPWGGSYEQYF.

Written as DNA, the CDR3 is TGTGCCAGGGGACAGGGGGCAAGGGAGCAGTACTTC. Protein sequence: CARGQGAREQYF. The chain recombines TRBV2 with TRBJ2-7; 12 positions agree with TRBD1. The V segment lost 9 bases and the J segment 7 bases; nucleotides outside the gene matches: 4. Looked up from germline, CDR1 is SNHLY and CDR2 is FYNNEI. The CDR3 contains 12 residues. Drawing the rest from reference TRBV2 and TRBJ2-7, the complete variable domain is EPEVTQTPSHQVTQMGQEVILRCVPISNHLYFYWYRQILGQKVEFLVSFYNNEISEKSEIFDDQFSVERPDGSNFTLKIRSTKLEDSAMYFCARGQGAREQYFGPGTRLTVT.

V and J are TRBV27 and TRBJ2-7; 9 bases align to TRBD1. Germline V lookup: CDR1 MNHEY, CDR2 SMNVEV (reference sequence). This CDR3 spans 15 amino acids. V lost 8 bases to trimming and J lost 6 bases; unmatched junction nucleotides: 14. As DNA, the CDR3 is TGTGCCAGCTGCTCACCGGGACAGGGTTGGTCCGAGCAGTACTTC. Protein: CASCSPGQGWSEQYF.

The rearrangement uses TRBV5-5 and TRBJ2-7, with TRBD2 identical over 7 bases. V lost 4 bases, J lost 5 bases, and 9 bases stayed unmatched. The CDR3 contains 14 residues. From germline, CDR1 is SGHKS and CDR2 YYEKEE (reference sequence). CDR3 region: CASSAGGLADEQYF. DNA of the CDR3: TGTGCCAGCAGCGCTGGGGGTCTAGCGGACGAGCAGTACTTC.

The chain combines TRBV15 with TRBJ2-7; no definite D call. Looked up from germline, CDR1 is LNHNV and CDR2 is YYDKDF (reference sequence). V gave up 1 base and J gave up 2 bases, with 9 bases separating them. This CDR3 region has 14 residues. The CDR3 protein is CATSRVSSTYEQYF. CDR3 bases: TGTGCCACCAGCAGAGTATCATCTACCTACGAGCAGTACTTC.

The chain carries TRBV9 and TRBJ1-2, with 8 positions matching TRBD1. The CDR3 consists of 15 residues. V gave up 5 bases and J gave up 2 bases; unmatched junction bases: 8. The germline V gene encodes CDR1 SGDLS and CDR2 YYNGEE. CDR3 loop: CASRGLTGENYGYTF. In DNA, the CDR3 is TGTGCCAGCAGGGGCCTGACAGGGGAGAACTATGGCTACACCTTC.

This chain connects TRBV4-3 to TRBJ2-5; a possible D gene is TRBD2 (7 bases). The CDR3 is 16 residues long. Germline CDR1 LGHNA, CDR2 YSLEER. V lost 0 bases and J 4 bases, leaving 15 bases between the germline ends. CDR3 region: CASSQDARGRRETQYF. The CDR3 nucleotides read TGCGCCAGCAGCCAAGATGCGCGGGGGCGCAGAGAGACCCAGTACTTC.

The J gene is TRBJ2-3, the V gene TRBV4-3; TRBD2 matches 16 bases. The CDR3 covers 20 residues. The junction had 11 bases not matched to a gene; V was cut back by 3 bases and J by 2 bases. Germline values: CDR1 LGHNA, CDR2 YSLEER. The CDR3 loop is CASSHHLQGTSGGATDTQYF. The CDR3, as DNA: TGCGCCAGCAGCCACCATCTTCAGGGGACTAGCGGGGGGGCCACAGATACGCAGTATTTT.

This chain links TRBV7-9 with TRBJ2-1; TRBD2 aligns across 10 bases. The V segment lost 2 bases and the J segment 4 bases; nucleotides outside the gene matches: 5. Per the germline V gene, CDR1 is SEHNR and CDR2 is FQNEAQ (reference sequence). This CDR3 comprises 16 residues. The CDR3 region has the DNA TGTGCCAGCAGCTTAAGAGGACTAGCGGAGTACAATGAGCAGTTCTTC. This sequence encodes CASSLRGLAEYNEQFF.

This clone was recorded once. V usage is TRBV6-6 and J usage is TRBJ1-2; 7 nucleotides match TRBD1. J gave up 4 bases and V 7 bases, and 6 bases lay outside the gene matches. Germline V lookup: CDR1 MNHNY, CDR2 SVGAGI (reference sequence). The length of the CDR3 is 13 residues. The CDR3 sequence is CASTRDSIYGYTF. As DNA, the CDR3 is TGTGCCAGCACCCGGGACAGCATCTATGGCTACACCTTC.

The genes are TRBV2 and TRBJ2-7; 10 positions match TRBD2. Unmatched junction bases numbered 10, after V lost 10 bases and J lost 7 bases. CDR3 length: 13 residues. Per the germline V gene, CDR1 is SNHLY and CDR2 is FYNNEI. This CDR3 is CATKAGGPFEQYF. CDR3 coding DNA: TGTGCCACAAAAGCGGGAGGGCCGTTTGAGCAGTACTTC.

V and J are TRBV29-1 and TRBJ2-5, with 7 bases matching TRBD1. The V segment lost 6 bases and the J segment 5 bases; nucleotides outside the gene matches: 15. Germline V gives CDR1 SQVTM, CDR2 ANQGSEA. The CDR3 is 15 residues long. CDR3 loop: CSVPDRDRVGETQYF. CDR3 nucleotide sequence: TGCAGCGTCCCCGATCGAGACAGGGTCGGGGAGACCCAGTACTTC.

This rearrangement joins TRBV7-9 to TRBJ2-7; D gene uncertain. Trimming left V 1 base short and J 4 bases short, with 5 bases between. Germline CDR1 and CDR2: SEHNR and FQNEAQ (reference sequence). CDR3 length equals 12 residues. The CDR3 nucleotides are TGTGCCAGCAGCTTAGTGGCATACGAGCAGTACTTC. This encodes CASSLVAYEQYF.

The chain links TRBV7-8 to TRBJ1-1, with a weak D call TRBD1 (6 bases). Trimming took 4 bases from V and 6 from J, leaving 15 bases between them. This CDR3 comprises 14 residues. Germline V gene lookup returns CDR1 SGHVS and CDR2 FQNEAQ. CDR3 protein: CASSSSPGGPEAFF. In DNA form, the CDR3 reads TGTGCCAGCAGCTCAAGCCCGGGGGGCCCTGAAGCTTTCTTT. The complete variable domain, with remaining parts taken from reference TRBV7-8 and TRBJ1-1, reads GAGVSQSPRYKVAKRGQDVALRCDPISGHVSLFWYQQALGQGPEFLTYFQNEAQLDKSGLPSDRFFAERPEGSVSTLKIQRTQQEDSAVYLCASSSSPGGPEAFFGQGTRLTVV.

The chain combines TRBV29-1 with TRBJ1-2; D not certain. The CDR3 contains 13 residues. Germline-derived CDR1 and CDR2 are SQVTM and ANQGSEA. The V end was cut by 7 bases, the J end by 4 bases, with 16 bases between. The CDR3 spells CSAPALGSYGYTF. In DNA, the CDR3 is TGCAGCGCCCCCGCCCTGGGCTCCTATGGCTACACCTTC.

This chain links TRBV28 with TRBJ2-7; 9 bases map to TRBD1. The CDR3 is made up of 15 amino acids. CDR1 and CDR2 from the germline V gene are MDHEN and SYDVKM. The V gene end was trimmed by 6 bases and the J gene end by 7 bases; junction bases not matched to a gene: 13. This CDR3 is CASSPTGGASLEQYF. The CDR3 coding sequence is TGTGCCAGCAGCCCAACAGGGGGCGCTTCGCTTGAGCAGTACTTC.

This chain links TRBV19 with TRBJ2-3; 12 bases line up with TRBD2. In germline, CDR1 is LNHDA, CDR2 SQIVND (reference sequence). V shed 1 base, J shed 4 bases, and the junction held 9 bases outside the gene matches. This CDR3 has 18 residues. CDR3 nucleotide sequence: TGTGCCAGTAGTATAGGACTAGCGGGAGTCGTTTTGGCAGATACGCAGTATTTT. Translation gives CASSIGLAGVVLADTQYF.